This TCR beta chain is drawn from a study of cytomegalovirus exposure and HLA in healthy donors. Trimming took 0 bases from V and 1 from J; bases not matched to a gene: 9. This CDR3 comprises 17 residues. Germline V gives CDR1 SGHTA, CDR2 FQGTGA. PCR involved 60 Vbeta and 13 Jbeta primers. Clones were sequenced by immunoSEQ multiplex PCR, and TCRdb holds only the in-frame ones, with some missing. The sample comprises about 72,000 clones, 75% to 80% of which are singletons, and 3.4% rests with the top ten. J is TRBJ2-7 and V is TRBV7-3; the match to TRBD2 covers 7 bases. The receptor was isolated from a man aged 40-49 years in good health and CMV-seronegative. The sample comprised PBMCs. The DNA of the CDR3 is TGTGCCAGCAGCTTAACTGGGCGGGGGACTCAATCCTACGAGCAGTACTTC. The encoded protein is CASSLTGRGTQSYEQYF.